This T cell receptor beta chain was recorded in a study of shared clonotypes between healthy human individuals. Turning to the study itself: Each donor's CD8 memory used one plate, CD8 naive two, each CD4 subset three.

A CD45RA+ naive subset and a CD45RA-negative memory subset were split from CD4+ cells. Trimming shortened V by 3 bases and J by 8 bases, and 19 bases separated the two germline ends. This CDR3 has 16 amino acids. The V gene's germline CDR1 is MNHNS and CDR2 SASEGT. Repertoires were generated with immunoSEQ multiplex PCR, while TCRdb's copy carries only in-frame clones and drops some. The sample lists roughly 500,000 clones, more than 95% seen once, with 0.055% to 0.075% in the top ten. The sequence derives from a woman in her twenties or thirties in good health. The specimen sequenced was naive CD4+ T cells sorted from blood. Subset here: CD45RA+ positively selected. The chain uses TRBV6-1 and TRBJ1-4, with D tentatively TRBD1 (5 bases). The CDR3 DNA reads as TGTGCCAGCAGTGATCAATTGGGCAGGGTAGGAGAAAAACTGTTTTTT. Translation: CASSDQLGRVGEKLFF.